The 11 T cell receptor beta chains in this list originate from one sample, sequenced in a study of T cell responses to AZD1222 COVID-19 vaccine. Using immunoSEQ multiplex PCR, the repertoire was profiled, and TCRdb retains in-frame clones only, with some absent. The sample holds around 140,000 clones; approximately 95% are singletons and the top ten take more than 0.85%. Sequencing was performed on peripheral blood, taken on day 0 of MenACWY control vaccination. These receptors originate from an adult in good health.

The chain couples TRBV7-3 to TRBJ2-1; 9 bases map to TRBD2. This CDR3 has 16 residues. In germline, CDR1 is SGHTA, CDR2 FQGTGA. V shed 5 bases, J shed 7 bases, and the junction held 12 bases outside the gene matches. Here the CDR3 reads CASSGPSGTLLNEQFF. Written as DNA, the CDR3 is TGTGCCAGCAGCGGACCTAGCGGGACCCTATTGAATGAGCAGTTCTTC. Supplemented by reference TRBV7-3 and TRBJ2-1, the full variable domain reads GAGVSQTPSNKVTEKGKYVELRCDPISGHTALYWYRQSLGQGPEFLIYFQGTGAADDSGLPNDRFFAVRPEGSVSTLKIQRTERGDSAVYLCASSGPSGTLLNEQFFGPGTRLTVL.

The chain combines TRBV5-1 with TRBJ1-2; 10 bases align to TRBD1. The CDR3 contains 16 residues. Per germline, CDR1 SGHRS and CDR2 YFSETQ. V was pared by 4 bases and J by 2 bases, with 8 bases of the junction left unmatched. The CDR3 coding sequence is TGCGCCAGCAGCCTAAACCCGGGACAGGGGAACTATGGCTACACCTTC. Encoded protein: CASSLNPGQGNYGYTF.

This clone was observed a single time. The chain has TRBV7-9 and TRBJ1-2; perhaps TRBD1 as D (5 bases). V was clipped by 6 bases and J by 0 bases, with 11 bases between them. Per the germline V gene, CDR1 is SEHNR and CDR2 is FQNEAQ (reference sequence). The CDR3 consists of 14 residues. Here the CDR3 reads CASSSGTTNYGYTF. The CDR3 DNA follows: TGTGCCAGCAGTTCCGGGACTACTAACTATGGCTACACCTTC.

The J gene is TRBJ2-3, the V gene TRBV9; tentative D call: TRBD1 (7 bases). The CDR3 is made up of 14 amino acids. V lost 4 bases, J lost 3 bases, and 12 bases lay in between. The V gene's germline CDR1 is SGDLS and CDR2 YYNGEE. The DNA of the CDR3 is TGTGCCAGCAGCAAACAGGGGAGGACAGATACGCAGTATTTT. Translation: CASSKQGRTDTQYF.

The V call is TRBV5-1, the J call TRBJ2-7, with 7 bases lining up with TRBD2. The CDR3 is 14 residues long. V was pared by 2 bases and J by 5 bases, with 7 bases of the junction left unmatched. The germline V gene has CDR1 SGHRS and CDR2 YFSETQ. The CDR3 spells CASSFLGRINEQYF. CDR3 DNA: TGCGCCAGCAGCTTTCTCGGGAGGATTAACGAGCAGTACTTC.

The chain recombines TRBV28 with TRBJ1-6; 7 bases are shared with TRBD1. CDR1 and CDR2 from the germline V gene are MDHEN and SYDVKM. J lost 6 bases, V lost 6 bases, and 5 bases had no gene match. The CDR3 consists of 14 residues. CDR3 in amino acids: CASRATGINSPLHF. In nucleotides, the CDR3 is TGTGCCAGCAGGGCGACAGGGATTAATTCACCCCTCCACTTT.

The chain uses TRBV5-1 and TRBJ1-3, with a possible D match to TRBD1 (5 bases). Germline CDR1 and CDR2: SGHRS and YFSETQ. The V and J ends lost 4 bases and 4 bases respectively, with 12 bases between them. The length of the CDR3 is 14 residues. As DNA, the CDR3 is TGCGCCAGCAGCCGGACAACTGGCGGAAACACCATATATTTT. It encodes CASSRTTGGNTIYF.

V gene TRBV18 combines with J gene TRBJ1-3, with unresolved D. Germline assignment: CDR1 KGHSH and CDR2 LQKENI. This CDR3 is 16 amino acids long. The V and J ends lost 3 bases and 1 base respectively, with 13 bases between them. The CDR3 bases are TGTGCCAGCTCACCCGACCTAGCATATTCTGGAAACACCATATATTTT. This gives the protein CASSPDLAYSGNTIYF.

This chain uses TRBV19 with TRBJ1-2; 8 nucleotides agree with TRBD1. The CDR3 totals 14 residues. The junction had 10 bases not matched to a gene; V was cut back by 6 bases and J by 7 bases. Germline lookup yields CDR1 LNHDA and CDR2 SQIVND (reference sequence). In DNA, the CDR3 is TGTGCCAGTAGCCCAGGACAGGGACAGCTTGGCTACACCTTC. Translating it yields CASSPGQGQLGYTF.

The genes are TRBV3-1 (or the pseudogene TRBV3-2) and TRBJ1-2, with D perhaps matching TRBD1 (5 bases). Germline CDR1 and CDR2: LGHDT and YNNKEL (reference sequence). CDR3 size: 18 residues. Deletions cut 0 bases from V and 0 bases from J, with 17 bases between. This chain's CDR3 is CASSQDYDSLTANYGYTF. The DNA of the CDR3 is TGTGCCAGCAGCCAAGATTACGACAGCCTGACAGCTAACTATGGCTACACCTTC.

The CDR3 coding sequence is TGTGCCAGCAGCGAAACACCTACAGGGATCTCAGAAGCTTTCTTT. It yields the protein CASSETPTGISEAFF. The chain has TRBV9 and TRBJ1-1, with a tentative D call TRBD1 (6 bases). The V gene's germline CDR1 is SGDLS and CDR2 YYNGEE. The length of the CDR3 is 15 residues. Deletions cut 3 bases from V and 8 bases from J, with 20 bases between.